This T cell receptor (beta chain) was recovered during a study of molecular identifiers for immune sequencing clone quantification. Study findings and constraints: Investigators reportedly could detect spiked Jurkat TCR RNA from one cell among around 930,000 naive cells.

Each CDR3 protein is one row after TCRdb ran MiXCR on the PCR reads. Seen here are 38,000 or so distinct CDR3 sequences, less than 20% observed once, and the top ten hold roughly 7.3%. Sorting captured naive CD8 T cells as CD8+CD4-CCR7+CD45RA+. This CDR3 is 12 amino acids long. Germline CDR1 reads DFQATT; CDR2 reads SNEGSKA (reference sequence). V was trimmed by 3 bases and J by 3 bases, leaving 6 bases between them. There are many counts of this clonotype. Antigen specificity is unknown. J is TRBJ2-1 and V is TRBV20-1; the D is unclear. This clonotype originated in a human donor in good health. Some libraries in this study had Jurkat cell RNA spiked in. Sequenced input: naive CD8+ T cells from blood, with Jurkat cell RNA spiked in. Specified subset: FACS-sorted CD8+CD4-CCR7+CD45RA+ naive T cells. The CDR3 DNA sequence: TGCAGTGCTAGCCCCAGCTACAATGAGCAGTTCTTC. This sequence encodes CSASPSYNEQFF.